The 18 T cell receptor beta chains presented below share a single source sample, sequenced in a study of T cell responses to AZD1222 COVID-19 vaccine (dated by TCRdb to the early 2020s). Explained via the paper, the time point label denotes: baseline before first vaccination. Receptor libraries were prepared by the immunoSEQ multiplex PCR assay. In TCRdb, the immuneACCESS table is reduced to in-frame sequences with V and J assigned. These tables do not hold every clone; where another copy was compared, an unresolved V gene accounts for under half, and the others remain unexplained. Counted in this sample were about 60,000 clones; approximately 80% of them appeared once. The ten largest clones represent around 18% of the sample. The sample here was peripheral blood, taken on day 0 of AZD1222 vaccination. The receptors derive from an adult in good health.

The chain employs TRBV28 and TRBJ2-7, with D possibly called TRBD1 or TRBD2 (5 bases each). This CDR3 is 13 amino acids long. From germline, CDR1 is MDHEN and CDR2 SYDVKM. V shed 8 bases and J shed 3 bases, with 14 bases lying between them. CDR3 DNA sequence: TGTGCCAGCCGAGGGCAGGGATTCTACGAGCAGTACTTC. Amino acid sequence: CASRGQGFYEQYF.

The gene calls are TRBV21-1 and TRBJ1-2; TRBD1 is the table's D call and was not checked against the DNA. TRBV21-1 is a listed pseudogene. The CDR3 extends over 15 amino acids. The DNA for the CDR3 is TGTGCCAGCAGCTACCGGACAGGGGGCAACTATGGCTACACCTTC. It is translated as CASSYRTGGNYGYTF.

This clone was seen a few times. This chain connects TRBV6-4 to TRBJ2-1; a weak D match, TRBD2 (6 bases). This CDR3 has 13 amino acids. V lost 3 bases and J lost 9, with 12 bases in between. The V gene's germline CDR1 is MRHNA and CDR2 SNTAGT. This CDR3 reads CASSEIRGTEQFF. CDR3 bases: TGTGCCAGCAGTGAAATTCGCGGGACTGAGCAGTTCTTC.

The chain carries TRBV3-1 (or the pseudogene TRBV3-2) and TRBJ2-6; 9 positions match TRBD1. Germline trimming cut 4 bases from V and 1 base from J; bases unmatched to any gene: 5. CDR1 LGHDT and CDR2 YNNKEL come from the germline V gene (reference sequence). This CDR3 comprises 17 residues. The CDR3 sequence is CASSPGQGGSGANVLTF. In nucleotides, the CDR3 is TGTGCCAGCAGCCCGGGACAGGGAGGTTCTGGGGCCAACGTCCTGACTTTC.

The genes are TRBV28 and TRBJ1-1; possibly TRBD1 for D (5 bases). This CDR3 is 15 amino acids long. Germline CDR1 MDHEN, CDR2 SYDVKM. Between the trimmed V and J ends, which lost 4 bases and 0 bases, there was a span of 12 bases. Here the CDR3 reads CASSSPGGMNTEAFF. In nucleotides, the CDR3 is TGTGCCAGCAGTTCTCCTGGGGGGATGAACACTGAAGCTTTCTTT.

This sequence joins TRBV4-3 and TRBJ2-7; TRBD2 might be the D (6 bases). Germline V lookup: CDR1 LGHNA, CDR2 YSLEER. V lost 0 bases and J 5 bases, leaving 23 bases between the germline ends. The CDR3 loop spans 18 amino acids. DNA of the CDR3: TGCGCCAGCAGCCAAGATCCGAACCCGTTTACGGGGGACCACGAGCAGTACTTC. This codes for CASSQDPNPFTGDHEQYF.

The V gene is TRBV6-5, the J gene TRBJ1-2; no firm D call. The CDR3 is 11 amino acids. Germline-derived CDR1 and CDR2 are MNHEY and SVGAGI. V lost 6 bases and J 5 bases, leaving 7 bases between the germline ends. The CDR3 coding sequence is TGTGCCAGCAGGCAGGTTTATGGCTACACCTTC. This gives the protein CASRQVYGYTF.

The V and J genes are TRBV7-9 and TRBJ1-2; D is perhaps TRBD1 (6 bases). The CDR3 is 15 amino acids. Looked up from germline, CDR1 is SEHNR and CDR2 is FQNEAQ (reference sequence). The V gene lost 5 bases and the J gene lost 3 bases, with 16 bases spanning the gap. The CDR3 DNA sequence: TGTGCCAGCAGCGCCACCCTGGGGGGCGACTATGGCTACACCTTC. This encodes CASSATLGGDYGYTF.

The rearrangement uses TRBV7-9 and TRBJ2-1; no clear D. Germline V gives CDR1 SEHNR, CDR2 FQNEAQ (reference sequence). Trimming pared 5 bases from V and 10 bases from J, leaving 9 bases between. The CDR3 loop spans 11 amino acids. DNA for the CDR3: TGTGCCAGCAGCCGGGCCGAGGAGCAGTTCTTC. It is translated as CASSRAEEQFF.

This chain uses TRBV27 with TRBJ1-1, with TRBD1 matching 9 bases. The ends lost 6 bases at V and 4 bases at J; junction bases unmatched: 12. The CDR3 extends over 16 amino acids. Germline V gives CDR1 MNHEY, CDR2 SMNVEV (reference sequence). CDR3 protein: CASSLLPSGQGTEAFF. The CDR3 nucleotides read TGTGCCAGCAGCCTGCTACCCTCGGGACAGGGCACTGAAGCTTTCTTT.

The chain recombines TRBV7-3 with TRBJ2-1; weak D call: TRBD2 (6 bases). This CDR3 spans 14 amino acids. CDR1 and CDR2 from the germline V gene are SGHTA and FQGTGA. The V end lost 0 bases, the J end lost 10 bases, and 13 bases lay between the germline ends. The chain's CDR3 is CASSLTGGDLEQFF. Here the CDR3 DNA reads TGTGCCAGCAGCTTAACTGGCGGGGACTTAGAGCAGTTCTTC.

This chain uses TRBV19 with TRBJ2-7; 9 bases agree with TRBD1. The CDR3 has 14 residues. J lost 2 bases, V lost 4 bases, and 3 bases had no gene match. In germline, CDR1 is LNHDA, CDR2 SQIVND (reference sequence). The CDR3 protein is CASSTRTGAYEQYF. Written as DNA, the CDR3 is TGTGCCAGTAGTACCCGGACAGGGGCCTACGAGCAGTACTTC.

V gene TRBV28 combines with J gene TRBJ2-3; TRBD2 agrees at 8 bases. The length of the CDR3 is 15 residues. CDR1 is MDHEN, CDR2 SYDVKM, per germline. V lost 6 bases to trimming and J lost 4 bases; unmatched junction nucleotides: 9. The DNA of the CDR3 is TGTGCCAGCAGCTCCGGGGGGGGTAATGCAGATACGCAGTATTTT. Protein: CASSSGGGNADTQYF.

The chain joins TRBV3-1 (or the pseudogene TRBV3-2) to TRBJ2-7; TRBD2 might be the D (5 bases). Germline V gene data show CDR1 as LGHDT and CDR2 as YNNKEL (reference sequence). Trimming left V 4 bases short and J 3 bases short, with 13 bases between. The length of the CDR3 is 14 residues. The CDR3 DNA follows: TGTGCCAGCAGCCCTCCCACGGGATTCTACGAGCAGTACTTC. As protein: CASSPPTGFYEQYF.

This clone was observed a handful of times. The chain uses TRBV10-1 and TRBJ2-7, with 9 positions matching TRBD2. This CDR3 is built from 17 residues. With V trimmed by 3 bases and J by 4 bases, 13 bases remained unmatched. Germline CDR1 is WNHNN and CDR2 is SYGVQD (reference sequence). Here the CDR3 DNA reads TGCGCCAGCAGTGACCGAGTCGAAGGACTAGCGAAATACGAGCAGTACTTC. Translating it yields CASSDRVEGLAKYEQYF.

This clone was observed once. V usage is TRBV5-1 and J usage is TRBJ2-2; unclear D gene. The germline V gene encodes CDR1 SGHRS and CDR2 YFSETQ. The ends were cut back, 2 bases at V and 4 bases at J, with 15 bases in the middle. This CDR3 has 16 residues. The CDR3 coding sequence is TGCGCCAGCAGCTTAACGGCCTCTCGTTTCACCGGGGAGCTGTTTTTT. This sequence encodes CASSLTASRFTGELFF.

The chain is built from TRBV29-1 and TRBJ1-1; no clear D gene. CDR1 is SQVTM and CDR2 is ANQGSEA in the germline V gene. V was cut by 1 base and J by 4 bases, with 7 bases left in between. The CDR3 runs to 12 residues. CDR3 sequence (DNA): TGCAGCGTTGAAGGGGCCTCCACTGAAGCTTTCTTT. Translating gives CSVEGASTEAFF. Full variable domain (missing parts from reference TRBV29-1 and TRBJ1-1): SAVISQKPSRDICQRGTSLTIQCQVDSQVTMMFWYRQQPGQSLTLIATANQGSEATYESGFVIDKFPISRPNLTFSTLTVSNMSPEDSSIYLCSVEGASTEAFFGQGTRLTVV.

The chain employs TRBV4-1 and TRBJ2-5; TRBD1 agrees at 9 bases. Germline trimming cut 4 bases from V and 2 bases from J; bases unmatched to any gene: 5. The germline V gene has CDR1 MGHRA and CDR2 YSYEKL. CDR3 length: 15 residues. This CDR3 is CASSPVGTGQETQYF. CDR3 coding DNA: TGCGCCAGCAGCCCTGTCGGGACAGGGCAAGAGACCCAGTACTTC.